This TCR beta chain was profiled in a study of T cell responses to AZD1222 COVID-19 vaccine. About this clone: No antigen is known for it.

This table comes from immunoSEQ multiplex PCR, and its TCRdb copy is limited to in-frame clones, with some not included. The repertoire holds 75,000 to 90,000 clones, with roughly 86% as singletons. Study-level points and caveats: Targets within unmutated variant regions were reportedly found for nearly half of spike-specific TCRs. Vaccine-associated CD4 TCRs spanned spike, dominant at 160-218 and 743-854. Clonal diversity may have been underestimated, and the donors were mostly white British, with more females than males. The repertoires were collected only after the peak T cell response.

CDR1 is LGHNA and CDR2 is YSLEER in the germline V gene. The CDR3 runs 18 residues. Losses at the gene ends were 1 base for V and 3 bases for J; bases not matched to a gene: 5. The source is an adult in good health. The source material was peripheral blood, sampled on day 0 of AZD1222 vaccination. The gene calls are TRBV4-3 and TRBJ2-2; 13 nucleotides agree with TRBD2. The CDR3 sequence: CASSQALAGGPYTGELFF. CDR3 bases: TGCGCCAGCAGCCAAGCACTAGCGGGAGGGCCGTACACCGGGGAGCTGTTTTTT.